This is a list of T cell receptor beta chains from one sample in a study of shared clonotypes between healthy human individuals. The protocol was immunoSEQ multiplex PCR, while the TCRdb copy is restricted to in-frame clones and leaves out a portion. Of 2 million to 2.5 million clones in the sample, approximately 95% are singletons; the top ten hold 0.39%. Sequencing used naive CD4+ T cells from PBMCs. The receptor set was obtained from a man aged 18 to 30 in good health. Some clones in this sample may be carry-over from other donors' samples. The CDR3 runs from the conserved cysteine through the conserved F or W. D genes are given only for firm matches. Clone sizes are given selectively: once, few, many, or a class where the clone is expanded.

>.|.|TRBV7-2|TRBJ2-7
TGTGCCAGCAGCTACCCTTCCCGGGGGCCGGGAAGCTCCTACGAGCAGTACTTC
CASSYPSRGPGSSYEQYF
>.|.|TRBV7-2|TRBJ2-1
TGTGCCAGCAGCTTAGGGCGAGCCAATGAGCAGTTCTTC
CASSLGRANEQFF
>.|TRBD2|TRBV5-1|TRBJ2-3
TGCGCCAGCAGCGGCAGCGGGAGGGCACCCACAGATACGCAGTATTTT
CASSGSGRAPTDTQYF
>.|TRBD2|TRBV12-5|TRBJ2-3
TGTGCTAGCTCGACTAGCGGCACAGATACGCAGTATTTT
CASSTSGTDTQYF
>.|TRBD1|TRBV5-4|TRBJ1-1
TGTGCCAGCAGCCAGACGACAGGGAGGAACACTGAAGCTTTCTTT
CASSQTTGRNTEAFF
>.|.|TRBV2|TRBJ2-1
TGTGCCAGCAGTGCACAGCTCAGAGGGAATGAGCAGTTCTTC
CASSAQLRGNEQFF
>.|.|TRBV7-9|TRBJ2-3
TGTGCCAGCAGCGTACAGGGTACAGATACGCAGTATTTT
CASSVQGTDTQYF
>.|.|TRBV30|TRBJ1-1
TGTGCCTGGAGTGTACAGATTGGGCTGGGTGCTTTCTTT
CAWSVQIGLGAFF
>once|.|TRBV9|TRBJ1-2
TGTGCCAGCAGCCGGACGTCCACGCATGGCTACACCTTC
CASSRTSTHGYTF
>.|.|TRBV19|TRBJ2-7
TGTGCCAGTAGTCCCATCGGGGTGAACGAGCAGTACTTC
CASSPIGVNEQYF
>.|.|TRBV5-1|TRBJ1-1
TGCGCCAGCAGCTTGTCTACGACAGGCGGACACACTGAAGCTTTCTTT
CASSLSTTGGHTEAFF
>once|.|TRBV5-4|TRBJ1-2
TGTGCCAGCAGCCCCTGGGGCAGGCCTGGCTACACCTTC
CASSPWGRPGYTF
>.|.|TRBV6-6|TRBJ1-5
TGTGCCAGTGCATATAGCAATCAGCCCCAGCATTTT
CASAYSNQPQHF
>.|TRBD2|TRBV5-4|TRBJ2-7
TGTGCCAGCAGCCCCGGGGGAGCGGGAGGCAGTTACGAGCAGTACTTC
CASSPGGAGGSYEQYF
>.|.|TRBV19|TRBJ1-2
TGTGCCAGTAGTTCCTTGCAGGACGGGGCCAGGGGCTACACCTTC
CASSSLQDGARGYTF